This T cell receptor beta chain originates from a study of blood T cell repertoires in COVID-19. The overall study: There were acute and convalescent COVID-19 samples, and they came from the United States, Italy and Spain. The cDNA or gDNA used as material had been derived from T cells, B-cell-depleted T cells, or PBMCs.

Authors' data handling: The authors estimated nucleated cell counts from reference gene primer amplification. Only in-frame clones appear in the TCRdb table, and some are missing; sequencing was by immunoSEQ multiplex PCR. V and J calls and clone size are as listed in that table; D and trimming were resolved from the DNA. The data contain 35,000 or so clones, around 88% of them singletons. Germline V gives CDR1 MDHEN, CDR2 SYDVKM. There are 15 residues in the CDR3. Unmatched junction bases numbered 7, after V lost 6 bases and J lost 2 bases. The sequenced sample consisted of peripheral blood. J is TRBJ1-5 and V is TRBV28; TRBD1 aligns across 7 bases. This receptor was identified in a human donor in a cohort sampled during active COVID-19. The CDR3 is CASRQQGSRNQPQHF. Here the CDR3 DNA reads TGTGCCAGCAGGCAACAGGGGTCCCGCAATCAGCCCCAGCATTTT.